This T cell receptor (beta chain) was observed in a study of technical replicates of blood from a few donors. Clones were sequenced by immunoSEQ multiplex PCR, and TCRdb holds only the in-frame ones, with some missing. The repertoire holds tens of thousands of clones, with roughly 91% as singletons. CDR1 is SGHRS and CDR2 is YFSETQ in the germline V gene. V gave up 1 base and J gave up 3 bases, with 7 bases separating them. The CDR3 extends over 13 amino acids. This clone was seen a handful of times. This receptor was taken from a human donor in good health. The sequenced sample consisted of T cells isolated from PBMCs. The rearrangement uses TRBV5-1 and TRBJ1-1; D unresolved. For the CDR3, the DNA is TGCGCCAGCAGCTTGTTAACGGACACTGAAGCTTTCTTT. Amino acids: CASSLLTDTEAFF.